This T cell receptor beta chain was captured by sequencing in a study of regulatory T cells in long-lasting Graves disease (dated by TCRdb to about 2021). Regarding the study in general: In the newly diagnosed Graves' disease group, patients had been taking antithyroid drugs for less than 3 months. Persistent Graves' disease patients were compared with newly diagnosed Graves' disease patients by peripheral blood TCR sequencing and RNA sequencing. The study took place in China and was registered as a clinical trial. A total of about 33 samples were covered by TCR sequencing, comprising around 13 persistent and about 20 newly diagnosed Graves' disease patients.

The method was multiplex PCR. The instrument was an Illumina HiSeq 4000. To build TCR beta libraries, CDR3 regions were amplified by Arm-PCR using iRepertoire HTBI primers. Before sequencing, the PCR products underwent gel purification. The authors' analysis ran thus. A total of roughly 65 TRBV and some 15 TRBJ segments were identified across samples and were used for gene usage analysis of CDR3 amino acid clonotypes. COPE and FqMerger were used to merge the filtered high-quality paired reads into contigs. BLAST was used to align contigs to IMGT TRBV, TRBD and TRBJ reference genes, with CDR3 defined following IMGT. Clonotypes above 0.1% frequency were classified as highly expanded clones. Shannon entropy was used to measure repertoire diversity, and the Gini coefficient was used to measure V-J evenness. A clonotype was considered public if more than one individual shared it. TCRdb reworked the public reads: Q25 trimming with fastp, MiXCR clone assembly, productive beta chains retained. Identical CDR3 protein sequences are pooled into one entry, listed with their most common genes and DNA. What appears here as the V and J calls and clone size reflects TCRdb's work, not the paper's. For this sample the table gives about 500,000 distinct CDR3 sequences, of which approximately 12% were detected only once. Of the sample, more than 8% is held by the ten largest clones.

A remark on this clonotype: The specificity of this receptor is unknown. The input lacks base qualities; no much larger clone sits a single base away.

Per the publication, the time point label means: newly diagnosed GD, antithyroid drugs for less than 3 months. For both TCR sequencing and RNA sequencing, RNA was extracted from PBMCs using TRIzol. The diagnosis of Graves' disease followed American Thyroid Association guidelines. The patients came from an endocrinology department in Xi'an, China. From each patient, around 9.3 milliliters of peripheral blood was collected into an EDTA anticoagulant tube. PBMCs were isolated by Ficoll Paque Plus density gradient separation without further T cell sorting. RNA quality was checked with an Agilent 2100 Bioanalyzer and agarose gel, and concentration with a NanoDrop 2000. General findings and caveats noted by the study authors: More public clonotypes were shared among persistent patients (2,741) than among newly diagnosed patients (roughly 1,000). Preferential use of TRBV28, TRBJ1-2 and TRBJ2-5 was observed in persistent disease, whereas TRBV20-1 and TRBJ2-1 were favored in newly diagnosed disease. Only peripheral blood was studied, because thyroid tissue, the primary lesion, was inaccessible. Lower TCR Shannon entropy and fewer highly expanded clones were observed in persistent Graves' disease patients than in newly diagnosed patients, which suggested clonal expansion. Sequencing and analysis were limited to the TCR beta chain. As a limitation, the authors acknowledged that the small sample size may reduce accuracy.

Counted from cysteine to phenylalanine, this CDR3 has 15 amino acids. The kept DNA is CDR3 alone, 45 bases in frame from the first base. Trimming removed 5 bases from V and 8 bases from J; the gene matches leave 8 bases unexplained. Looking up the germline V gene yields CDR1 KGHSH and CDR2 LQKENI. This same sample was also part of a study on T cells in Graves' hyperthyroidism and ophthalmopathy. The second study reports: Stable Graves' hyperthyroidism was defined as no progression to ophthalmopathy during 18 months of follow-up. Hyperthyroidism patients were newly diagnosed, with disease duration under 2 months, and aged 18 to 65 years. Patients with uncontrolled infections, other autoimmune diseases, pregnancy or lactation were excluded. Diagnoses were based on clinical symptoms, serum thyroxine and TRAb, thyroid ultrasound and orbital computed tomography. The first round of RT-PCR for the TCR CDR3 was performed with the HTBI primer set and the Qiagen OneStep RT-PCR kit. Most expanded thyroid clonotypes (frequency above 0.001) were also detected in blood, a finding suggesting that blood repertoires may reflect thyroid immune responses. A model built on a 13 V-J signature distinguished ophthalmopathy from stable hyperthyroidism, reaching 85% to 90% sensitivity and about 81% specificity in cross-validation and 80%/75% in testing. In validation, the model predicted progression to ophthalmopathy a median of about 5.9 months before onset, with over 55% sensitivity and roughly 77% specificity. TCR V-J signatures able to tell the groups apart were searched for in a discovery cohort of 90 to 100 patients, of whom over 40 had Graves' ophthalmopathy and 57 had stable Graves' hyperthyroidism. Prospective prediction of ophthalmopathy was tested in an independent validation cohort of approximately 19 hyperthyroidism patients and some 17 patients who later progressed to ophthalmopathy. The 100 or so discovery patients were divided at random into training and test sets in a 7:3 ratio. The study also compared thyroid tissue and blood T-cell repertoires from five or six Graves' hyperthyroidism patients. After blood sampling, hyperthyroidism patients were treated with methimazole at a starting dose of 30 mg daily, and ophthalmopathy patients were treated with high-dose intravenous methylprednisolone. A second multiplex PCR round built the libraries, followed by size selection and purification. The libraries were sequenced on an Illumina HiSeq2000 using paired-end 100 bp reads. SOAPnuke was used to process the raw data, throwing out any read that contained adapters or uncalled bases, had a mean Phred below 15, or lacked an exact constant-primer or identifier match. High-quality paired reads were merged using COPE v1.2.5, and each unique nucleotide sequence was defined as a clonotype. MiTCR v1.1 was used to align clonotypes to the IMGT TRBV, TRBD and TRBJ reference segments. The analysis was restricted to V-J combinations with a frequency above 0.0001, which together covered 98% to 99.2% of the repertoires. The TCS score was defined as F50 (clonal expansion) divided by E x V (chaos), with BLOSUM62-based TCRdist calculated between CDR3 peptides within each V-J. Welch's t-statistics and random forest reduced roughly 500 V-J features to around 14, which were used in a naive Bayes classifier (R e1071). Sample size was not statistically predetermined, and investigators were not blinded to group allocation. The paper describes TCR Vbeta CDR3 sequencing of roughly 130 peripheral blood samples, made up of about 40 ophthalmopathy patients, some 76 hyperthyroidism patients and roughly 17 progressor patients.

This sample comprised peripheral blood mononuclear cells (PBMCs), obtained at new diagnosis, from a patient treated with antithyroid drugs. This chain joins TRBV18 to TRBJ2-1; 11 nucleotides in the junction match TRBD2. This TCR came from a woman in her 30s with Graves disease. Donor details come from another sample of the same person, matched by shared clones. The CDR3 region reads CASSATSGRFDEQFF. The base sequence is TGTGCCAGCTCAGCTACTAGCGGGAGATTCGATGAGCAGTTCTTC.